This record concerns one TCR beta chain sequence. Antigen: not known. The data belong to a study of cytotoxic CD8 clonotypes in ibrutinib-treated CLL. General study results and limits: Baseline levels of clonality went above those of age-matched healthy donors and moved with circulating CD8+ T-cell counts.

Here immunoSEQ multiplex PCR was the method, and the copy in TCRdb shows in-frame clones only, minus some. Of hundreds of thousands of clones in the sample, about 75% were seen once. The germline CDR1 and CDR2 sequences are MNHNS and SASEGT. The CDR3 length is 12 residues. V gave up 2 bases and J gave up 5 bases, with 6 bases separating them. The chain joins TRBV6-1 to TRBJ2-5, with D uncertain. The sequences come from PBMCs, collected after 12 months of ibrutinib treatment. The sequence was collected from a human donor with chronic lymphocytic leukemia. The CDR3 loop reads CASSERRETQYF. The CDR3 bases are TGTGCCAGCAGTGAACGTAGGGAGACCCAGTACTTC.